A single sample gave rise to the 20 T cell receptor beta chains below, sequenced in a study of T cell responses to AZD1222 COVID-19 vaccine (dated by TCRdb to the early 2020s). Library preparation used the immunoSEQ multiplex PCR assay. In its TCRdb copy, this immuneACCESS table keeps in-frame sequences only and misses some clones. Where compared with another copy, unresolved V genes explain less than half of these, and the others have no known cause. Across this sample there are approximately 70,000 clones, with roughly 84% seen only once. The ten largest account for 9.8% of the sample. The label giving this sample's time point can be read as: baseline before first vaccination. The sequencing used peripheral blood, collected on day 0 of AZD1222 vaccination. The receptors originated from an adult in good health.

The CDR3, as DNA: TGTGCCAGCAGCGCCCAACAGGGCGACACTGAAGCTTTCTTT. It encodes CASSAQQGDTEAFF. V and J are TRBV7-9 and TRBJ1-1; D is perhaps TRBD1 (6 bases). Germline V gene lookup returns CDR1 SEHNR and CDR2 FQNEAQ (reference sequence). CDR3 size: 14 residues. The germline V and J ends were trimmed by 5 bases and 3 bases, with 13 bases remaining between them.

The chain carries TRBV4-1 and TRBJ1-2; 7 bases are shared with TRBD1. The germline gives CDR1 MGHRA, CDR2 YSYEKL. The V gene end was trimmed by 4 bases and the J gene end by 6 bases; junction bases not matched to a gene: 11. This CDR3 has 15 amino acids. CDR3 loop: CASSPKRTGDDGYTF. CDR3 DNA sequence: TGCGCCAGCAGCCCCAAACGGACAGGCGACGATGGCTACACCTTC.

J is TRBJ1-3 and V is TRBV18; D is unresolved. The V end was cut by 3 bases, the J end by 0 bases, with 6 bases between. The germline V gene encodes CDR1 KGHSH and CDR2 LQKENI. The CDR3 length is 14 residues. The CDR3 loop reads CASSPDGSGNTIYF. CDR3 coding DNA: TGTGCCAGCTCACCGGACGGCTCTGGAAACACCATATATTTT.

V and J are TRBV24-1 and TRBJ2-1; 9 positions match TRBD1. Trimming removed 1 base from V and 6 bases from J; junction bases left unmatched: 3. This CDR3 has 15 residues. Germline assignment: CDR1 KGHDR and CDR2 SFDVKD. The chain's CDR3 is CATSDFGQGPNEQFF. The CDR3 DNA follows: TGTGCCACCAGTGATTTTGGACAGGGGCCCAATGAGCAGTTCTTC.

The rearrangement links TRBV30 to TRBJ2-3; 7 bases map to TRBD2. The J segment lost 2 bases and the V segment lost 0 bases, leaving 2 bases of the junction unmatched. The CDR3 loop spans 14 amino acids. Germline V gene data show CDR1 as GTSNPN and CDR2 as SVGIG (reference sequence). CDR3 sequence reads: CAWSVGGVTDTQYF. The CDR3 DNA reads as TGTGCCTGGAGTGTTGGGGGGGTCACAGATACGCAGTATTTT. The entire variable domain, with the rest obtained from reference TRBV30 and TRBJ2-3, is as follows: SQTIHQWPATLVQPVGSPLSLECTVEGTSNPNLYWYRQAAGRGLQLLFYSVGIGQISSEVPQNLSASRPQDRQFILSSKKLLLSDSGFYLCAWSVGGVTDTQYFGPGTRLTVL.

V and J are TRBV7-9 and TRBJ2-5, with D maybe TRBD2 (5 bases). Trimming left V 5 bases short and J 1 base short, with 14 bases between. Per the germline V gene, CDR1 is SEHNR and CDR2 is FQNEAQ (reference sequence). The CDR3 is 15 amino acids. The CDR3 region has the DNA TGTGCCAGCAGCCCCGGGATGGACCTCCAAGAGACCCAGTACTTC. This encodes CASSPGMDLQETQYF.

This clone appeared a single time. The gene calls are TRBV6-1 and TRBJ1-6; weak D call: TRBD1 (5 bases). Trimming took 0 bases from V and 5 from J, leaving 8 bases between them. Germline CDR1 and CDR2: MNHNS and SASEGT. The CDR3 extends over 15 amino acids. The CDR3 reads CASSEALGDNSPLHF. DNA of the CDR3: TGTGCCAGCAGTGAAGCGCTGGGGGATAATTCACCCCTCCACTTT.

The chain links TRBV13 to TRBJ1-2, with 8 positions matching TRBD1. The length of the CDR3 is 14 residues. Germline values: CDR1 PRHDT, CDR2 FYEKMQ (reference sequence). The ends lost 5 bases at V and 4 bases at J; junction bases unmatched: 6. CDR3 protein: CASSNSGGAYGYTF. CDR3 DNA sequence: TGTGCCAGCAGCAACTCAGGGGGCGCCTATGGCTACACCTTC.

This CDR3 reads CASSWGQGGGYGYTF. The CDR3 nucleotides are TGTGCCAGCAGTTGGGGACAGGGAGGAGGCTATGGCTACACCTTC. The J gene is TRBJ1-2, the V gene TRBV6-5, with 9 nucleotides matching TRBD1. The CDR3 consists of 15 residues. V lost 4 bases and J lost 4; bases outside the gene matches: 7. CDR1 is MNHEY and CDR2 is SVGAGI in the germline V gene.

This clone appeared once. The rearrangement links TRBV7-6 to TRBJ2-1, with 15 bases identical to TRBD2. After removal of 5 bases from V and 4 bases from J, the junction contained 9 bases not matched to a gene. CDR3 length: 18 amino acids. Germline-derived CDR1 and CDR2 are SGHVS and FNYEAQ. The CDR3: CASSPGTSGGPRYNEQFF. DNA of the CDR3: TGTGCCAGCAGCCCAGGGACTAGCGGGGGGCCGCGGTACAATGAGCAGTTCTTC.

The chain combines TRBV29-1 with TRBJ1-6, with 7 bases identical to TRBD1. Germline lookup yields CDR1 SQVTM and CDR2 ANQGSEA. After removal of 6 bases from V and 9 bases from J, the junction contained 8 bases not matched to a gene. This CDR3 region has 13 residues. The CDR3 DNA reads TGCAGCGTCCTGACAGGGAACGCTTCACCCCTCCACTTT. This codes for CSVLTGNASPLHF.

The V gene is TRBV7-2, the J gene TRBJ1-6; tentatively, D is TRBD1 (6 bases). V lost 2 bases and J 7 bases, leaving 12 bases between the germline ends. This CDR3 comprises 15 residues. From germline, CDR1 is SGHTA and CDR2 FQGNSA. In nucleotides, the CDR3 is TGTGCCAGCAGCTTAACCACAGGGATGAATTCACCCCTCCACTTT. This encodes CASSLTTGMNSPLHF. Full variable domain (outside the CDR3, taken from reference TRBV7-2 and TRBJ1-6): GAGVSQSPSNKVTEKGKDVELRCDPISGHTALYWYRQSLGQGLEFLIYFQGNSAPDKSGLPSDRFSAERTGGSVSTLTIQRTQQEDSAVYLCASSLTTGMNSPLHFGNGTRLTVT.

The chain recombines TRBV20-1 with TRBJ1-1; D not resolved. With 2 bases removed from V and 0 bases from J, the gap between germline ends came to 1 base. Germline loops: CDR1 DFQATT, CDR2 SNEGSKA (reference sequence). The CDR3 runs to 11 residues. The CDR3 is CSARMNTEAFF. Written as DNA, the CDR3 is TGCAGTGCTAGAATGAACACTGAAGCTTTCTTT.

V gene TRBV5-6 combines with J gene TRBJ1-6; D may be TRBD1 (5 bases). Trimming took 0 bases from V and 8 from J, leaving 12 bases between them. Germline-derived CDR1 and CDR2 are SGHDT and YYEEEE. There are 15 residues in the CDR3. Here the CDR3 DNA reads TGTGCCAGCAGCTTGGGTGACAGACCTCATTCACCCCTCCACTTT. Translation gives CASSLGDRPHSPLHF.

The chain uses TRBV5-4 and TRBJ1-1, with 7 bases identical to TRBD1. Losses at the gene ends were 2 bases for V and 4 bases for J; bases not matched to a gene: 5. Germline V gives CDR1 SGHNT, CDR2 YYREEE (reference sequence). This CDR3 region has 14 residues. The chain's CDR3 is CASSFDRVGTEAFF. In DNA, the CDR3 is TGTGCCAGCAGCTTCGACAGGGTGGGCACTGAAGCTTTCTTT.

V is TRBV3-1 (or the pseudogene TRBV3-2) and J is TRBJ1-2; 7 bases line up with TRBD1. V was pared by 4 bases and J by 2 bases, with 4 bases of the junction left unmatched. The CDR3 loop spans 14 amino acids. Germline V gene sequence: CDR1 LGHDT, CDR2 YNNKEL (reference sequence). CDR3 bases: TGTGCCAGCAGCCGCCAACAGGGGAACTATGGCTACACCTTC. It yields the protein CASSRQQGNYGYTF.

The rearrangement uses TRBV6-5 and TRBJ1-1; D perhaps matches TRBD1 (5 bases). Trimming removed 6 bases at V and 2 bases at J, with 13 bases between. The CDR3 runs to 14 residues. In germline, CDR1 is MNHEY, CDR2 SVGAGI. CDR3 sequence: CASRPGRRNTEAFF. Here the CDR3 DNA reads TGTGCCAGCAGGCCGGGACGGAGAAACACTGAAGCTTTCTTT.

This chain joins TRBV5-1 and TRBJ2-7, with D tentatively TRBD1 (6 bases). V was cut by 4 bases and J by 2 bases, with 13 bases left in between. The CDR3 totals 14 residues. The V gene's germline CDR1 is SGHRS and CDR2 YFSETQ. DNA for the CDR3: TGCGCCAGCAGCACCCGACAGGCCGCCTACGAGCAGTACTTC. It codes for CASSTRQAAYEQYF. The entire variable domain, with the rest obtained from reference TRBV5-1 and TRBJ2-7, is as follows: KAGVTQTPRYLIKTRGQQVTLSCSPISGHRSVSWYQQTPGQGLQFLFEYFSETQRNKGNFPGRFSGRQFSNSRSEMNVSTLELGDSALYLCASSTRQAAYEQYFGPGTRLTVT.

CDR3 sequence (DNA): TGTGCCAGCAGCTCTGACAGGGGGCAGACCGGGGAGCTGTTTTTT. Translated, it gives CASSSDRGQTGELFF. The V gene is TRBV7-3, the J gene TRBJ2-2; 10 bases are shared with TRBD1. There are 15 residues in the CDR3. In germline, CDR1 is SGHTA, CDR2 FQGTGA. The junction had 4 bases not matched to a gene; V was cut back by 4 bases and J by 5 bases.

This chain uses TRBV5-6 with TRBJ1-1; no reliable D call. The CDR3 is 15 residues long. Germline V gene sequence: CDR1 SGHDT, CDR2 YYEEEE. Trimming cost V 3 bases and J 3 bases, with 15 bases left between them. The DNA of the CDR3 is TGTGCCAGCAGCTCAAGGCGGGGTTGGGACACTGAAGCTTTCTTT. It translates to CASSSRRGWDTEAFF.